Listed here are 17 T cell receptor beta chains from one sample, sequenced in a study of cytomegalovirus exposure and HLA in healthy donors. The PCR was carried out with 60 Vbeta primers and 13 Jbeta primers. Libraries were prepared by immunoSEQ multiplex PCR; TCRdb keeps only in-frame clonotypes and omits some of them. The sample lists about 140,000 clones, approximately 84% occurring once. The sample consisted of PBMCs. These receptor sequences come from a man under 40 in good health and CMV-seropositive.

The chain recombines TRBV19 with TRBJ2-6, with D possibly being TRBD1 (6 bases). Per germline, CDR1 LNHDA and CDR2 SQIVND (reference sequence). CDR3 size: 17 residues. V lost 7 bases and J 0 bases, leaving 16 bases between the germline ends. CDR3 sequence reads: CASITGHPGSGANVLTF. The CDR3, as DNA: TGTGCCAGTATCACGGGACACCCTGGCTCTGGGGCCAACGTCCTGACTTTC.

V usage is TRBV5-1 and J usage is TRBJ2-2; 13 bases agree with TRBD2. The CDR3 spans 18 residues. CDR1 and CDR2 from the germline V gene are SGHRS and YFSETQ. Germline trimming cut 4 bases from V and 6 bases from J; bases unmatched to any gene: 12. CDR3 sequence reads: CASSPLPTSGRVAGELFF. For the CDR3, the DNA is TGCGCCAGCAGCCCCCTTCCTACTAGCGGGAGGGTCGCCGGGGAGCTGTTTTTT.

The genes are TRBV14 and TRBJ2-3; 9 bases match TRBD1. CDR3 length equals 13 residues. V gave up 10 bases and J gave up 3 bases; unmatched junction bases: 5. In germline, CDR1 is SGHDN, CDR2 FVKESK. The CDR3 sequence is CAIGGQGTDTQYF. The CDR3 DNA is TGTGCCATCGGGGGACAGGGTACAGATACGCAGTATTTT. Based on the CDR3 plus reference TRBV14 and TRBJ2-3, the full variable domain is EAGVTQFPSHSVIEKGQTVTLRCDPISGHDNLYWYRRVMGKEIKFLLHFVKESKQDESGMPNNRFLAERTGGTYSTLKVQPAELEDSGVYFCAIGGQGTDTQYFGPGTRLTVL.

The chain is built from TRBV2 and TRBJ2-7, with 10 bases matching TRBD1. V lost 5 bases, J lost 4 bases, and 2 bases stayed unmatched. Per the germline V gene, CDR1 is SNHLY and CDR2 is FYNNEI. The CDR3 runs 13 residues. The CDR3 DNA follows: TGTGCCAGCAGTTCGGGACAGGGGTACGAGCAGTACTTC. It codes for CASSSGQGYEQYF. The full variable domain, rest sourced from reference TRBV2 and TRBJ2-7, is EPEVTQTPSHQVTQMGQEVILRCVPISNHLYFYWYRQILGQKVEFLVSFYNNEISEKSEIFDDQFSVERPDGSNFTLKIRSTKLEDSAMYFCASSSGQGYEQYFGPGTRLTVT.

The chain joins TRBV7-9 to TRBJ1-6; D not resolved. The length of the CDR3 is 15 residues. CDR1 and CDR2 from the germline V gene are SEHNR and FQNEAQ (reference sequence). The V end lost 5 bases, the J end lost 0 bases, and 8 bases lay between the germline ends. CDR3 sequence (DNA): TGTGCCAGCAGCCCTAGGAGCTCCTATAATTCACCCCTCCACTTT. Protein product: CASSPRSSYNSPLHF.

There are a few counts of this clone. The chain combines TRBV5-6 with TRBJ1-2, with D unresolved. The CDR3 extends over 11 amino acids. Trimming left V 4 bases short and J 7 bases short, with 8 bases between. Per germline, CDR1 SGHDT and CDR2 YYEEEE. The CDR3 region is CASSLEAGYTF. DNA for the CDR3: TGTGCCAGCAGCCTCGAGGCTGGCTACACCTTC.

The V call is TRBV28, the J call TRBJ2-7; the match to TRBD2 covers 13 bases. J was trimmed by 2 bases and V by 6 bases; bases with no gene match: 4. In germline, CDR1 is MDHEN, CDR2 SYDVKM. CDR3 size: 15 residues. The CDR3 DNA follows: TGTGCCAGCAGCTATACTAGCGGGGGGGCCTACGAGCAGTACTTC. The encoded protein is CASSYTSGGAYEQYF. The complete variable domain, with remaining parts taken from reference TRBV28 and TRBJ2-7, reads DVKVTQSSRYLVKRTGEKVFLECVQDMDHENMFWYRQDPGLGLRLIYFSYDVKMKEKGDIPEGYSVSREKKERFSLILESASTNQTSMYLCASSYTSGGAYEQYFGPGTRLTVT.

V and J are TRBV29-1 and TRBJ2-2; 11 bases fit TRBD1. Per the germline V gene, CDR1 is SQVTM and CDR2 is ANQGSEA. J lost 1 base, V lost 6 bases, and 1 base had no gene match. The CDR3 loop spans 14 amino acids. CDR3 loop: CSVDRGQNTGELFF. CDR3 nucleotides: TGCAGCGTGGACAGGGGGCAGAACACCGGGGAGCTGTTTTTT.

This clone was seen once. CDR3 loop: CASSLGPREKLFF. Written as DNA, the CDR3 is TGTGCCAGCAGCTTAGGGCCCAGGGAAAAACTGTTTTTT. V usage is TRBV7-3 and J usage is TRBJ1-4, with D hard to call. CDR3 length equals 13 residues. With 2 bases removed from V and 8 bases from J, the gap between germline ends came to 9 bases. Germline CDR1 SGHTA, CDR2 FQGTGA.

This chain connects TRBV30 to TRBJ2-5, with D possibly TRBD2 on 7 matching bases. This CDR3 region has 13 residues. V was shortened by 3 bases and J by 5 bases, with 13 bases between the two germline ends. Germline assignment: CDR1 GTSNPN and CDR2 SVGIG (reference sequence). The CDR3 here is CAWRVGGGETQYF. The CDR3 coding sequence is TGTGCCTGGAGAGTGGGAGGGGGGGAGACCCAGTACTTC.

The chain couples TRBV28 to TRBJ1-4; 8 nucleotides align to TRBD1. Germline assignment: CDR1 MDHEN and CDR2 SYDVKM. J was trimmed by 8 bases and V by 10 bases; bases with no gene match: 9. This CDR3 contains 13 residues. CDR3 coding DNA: TGTGCCACCAAAACAGGGGGTTGGGAAAAACTGTTTTTT. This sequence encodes CATKTGGWEKLFF.

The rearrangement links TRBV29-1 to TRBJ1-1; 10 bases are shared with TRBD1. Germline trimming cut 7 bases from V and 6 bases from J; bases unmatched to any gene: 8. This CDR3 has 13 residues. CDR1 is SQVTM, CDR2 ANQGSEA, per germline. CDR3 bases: TGCAGCGCACAACGGGACAGGGGACCTGAAGCTTTCTTT. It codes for CSAQRDRGPEAFF.

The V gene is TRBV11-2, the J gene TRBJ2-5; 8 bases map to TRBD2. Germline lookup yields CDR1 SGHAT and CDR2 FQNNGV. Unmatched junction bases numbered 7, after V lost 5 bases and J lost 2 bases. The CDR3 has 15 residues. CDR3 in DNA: TGTGCCAGCAGCCAAGGGGTAGCGGGGCAAGAGACCCAGTACTTC. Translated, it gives CASSQGVAGQETQYF.

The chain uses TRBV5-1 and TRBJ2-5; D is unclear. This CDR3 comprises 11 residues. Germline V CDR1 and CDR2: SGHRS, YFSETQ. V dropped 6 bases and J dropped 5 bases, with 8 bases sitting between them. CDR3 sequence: CASTVRETQYF. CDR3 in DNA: TGCGCCAGCACCGTTCGGGAGACCCAGTACTTC.

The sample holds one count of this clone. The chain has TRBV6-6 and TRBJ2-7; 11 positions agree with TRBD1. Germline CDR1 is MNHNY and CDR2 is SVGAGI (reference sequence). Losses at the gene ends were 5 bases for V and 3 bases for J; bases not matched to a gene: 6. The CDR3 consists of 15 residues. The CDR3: CASSAGTGGVYEQYF. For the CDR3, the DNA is TGTGCCAGCAGTGCCGGGACAGGGGGGGTCTACGAGCAGTACTTC.

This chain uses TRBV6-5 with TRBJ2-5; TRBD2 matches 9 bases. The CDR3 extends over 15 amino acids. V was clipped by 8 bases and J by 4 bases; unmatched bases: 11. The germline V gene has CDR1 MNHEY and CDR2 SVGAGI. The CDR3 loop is CASGNSGGTPETQYF. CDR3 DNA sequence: TGTGCCAGCGGTAATAGCGGGGGAACCCCAGAGACCCAGTACTTC.

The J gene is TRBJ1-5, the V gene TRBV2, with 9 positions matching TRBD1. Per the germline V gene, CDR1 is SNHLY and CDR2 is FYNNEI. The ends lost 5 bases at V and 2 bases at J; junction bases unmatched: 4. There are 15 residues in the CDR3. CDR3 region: CASSSDRGGNQPQHF. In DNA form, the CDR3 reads TGTGCCAGCAGTTCCGACAGGGGGGGCAATCAGCCCCAGCATTTT.